These T cell receptor beta chains were read from a single sample in a study of radiation and T cells in renal cell carcinoma. Method: immunoSEQ multiplex PCR; TCRdb's copy keeps in-frame clones and lacks some. The sample carries over 60,000 clones, roughly four fifths recorded once. Sequencing used blood, obtained from a patient whose treatment included radiotherapy and nephrectomy. All receptors come from a man in his sixties with renal cell carcinoma. The conserved cysteine and the conserved F or W are not part of the CDR3 here.

J: TRBJ2-7; V: TRBV11-2; CDR3: ASSLELAEQY
J: TRBJ1-1; V: TRBV9; CDR3: ASSGPVGTGSRNTEAF
J: TRBJ1-2; V: TRBV11-1; CDR3: ASSLDGPGNGYT
J: TRBJ1-1; V: TRBV5-4; CDR3: ASSFSTGNTEAF
J: TRBJ1-2; V: TRBV5-8; CDR3: ASSLFPNRVVGGYT
J: TRBJ2-7; V: TRBV18; CDR3: ASSRLSSLAGEPSYEQY
J: TRBJ1-6; V: TRBV5-1; CDR3: ASSLTMTGDSPLH
J: TRBJ2-3; V: TRBV27; CDR3: ASSMTSGGFLDTQY
J: TRBJ1-4; V: TRBV11-2; CDR3: ASSLNRLGGVRTNEKLF
J: TRBJ2-3; V: TRBV19; CDR3: ATLNVLAGGRRDTQY
J: TRBJ2-2; V: TRBV29-1; CDR3: SVERTAGELF
J: TRBJ2-5; V: TRBV7-9; CDR3: ASSLEPSSEKTQY
J: TRBJ1-3; V: TRBV6-1; CDR3: ASGRASSGNTIY
J: TRBJ1-1; V: TRBV7-3; CDR3: ASSLWGSTEAF
J: TRBJ2-2; V: TRBV27; CDR3: ASSPSLRLAGELF
J: TRBJ1-1; V: TRBV7-2; CDR3: ASSLFIEAF
J: TRBJ1-4; V: TRBV5-8; CDR3: ASSPSLSPGTNEKLF
J: TRBJ2-2; V: TRBV27; CDR3: ASSMNRGDTGELF
J: TRBJ2-5; V: TRBV6-1; CDR3: ASSEVTNLYQETQY
J: TRBJ2-1; V: TRBV5-8; CDR3: ASSLALAGSNEQF
J: TRBJ2-1; V: TRBV5-1; CDR3: ASSTVSGTSVYNEQF
J: TRBJ2-7; V: TRBV27; CDR3: ASSSPRTGGKMEQY
J: TRBJ2-1; V: TRBV4-1; CDR3: ASESGTNYNEQF
J: TRBJ1-5; V: TRBV5-4; CDR3: ASSYPDSPQH
J: TRBJ2-5; V: TRBV20-1; CDR3: SAGQGETQY
J: TRBJ2-1; V: TRBV6-6; CDR3: ASSFPGTNDNEQF
J: TRBJ1-1; V: TRBV2; CDR3: AAESGSRNTEAF
J: TRBJ1-1; V: TRBV27; CDR3: ASSLRGATEAF
J: TRBJ1-3; V: TRBV7-2; CDR3: ASSFQGGGNTIY
J: TRBJ2-2; V: TRBV12-5; CDR3: ASGLATSGATGELF
J: TRBJ1-2; V: TRBV30; CDR3: AWSVELYYGYT
J: TRBJ2-5; V: TRBV11-3; CDR3: ASSRGRTPGETQY
J: TRBJ2-5; V: TRBV7-2; CDR3: ASSLVTDPQETQY
J: TRBJ1-3; V: TRBV13; CDR3: ASSFSSRRDTIY
J: TRBJ1-2; V: TRBV21-1; CDR3: ASTPFVGYT
J: TRBJ2-3; V: TRBV4-1; CDR3: ASSQDLSNTQY
J: TRBJ2-1; V: TRBV19; CDR3: ASSPGTPPEQF
J: TRBJ2-3; V: TRBV10-2; CDR3: ASSEEWLAEVDTQY
J: TRBJ1-2; V: TRBV9; CDR3: ASSPTVTGTGDGYT
J: TRBJ1-5; V: TRBV6-5; CDR3: ASSPSPRDQPQH
J: TRBJ1-2; V: TRBV25-1; CDR3: ASSDHRTVEMYT
J: TRBJ2-1; V: TRBV5-1; CDR3: ASSSLWASGSREDNEQF
J: TRBJ1-1; V: TRBV2; CDR3: ASTAGNTEAF
J: TRBJ2-7; V: TRBV7-2; CDR3: ASSAWGGSYEQY
J: TRBJ1-2; V: TRBV30; CDR3: ACPGQGAYGYT
J: TRBJ2-1; V: TRBV6-6; CDR3: ASSYGIARPNEQF
J: TRBJ2-1; V: TRBV2; CDR3: ASSGLFQDEQF
J: TRBJ2-7; V: TRBV5-4; CDR3: ASSLDSREQY
J: TRBJ1-4; V: TRBV27; CDR3: ASRALGAREKLF
J: TRBJ2-7; V: TRBV6-1; CDR3: ASSEGAISSYEQY
J: TRBJ1-4; V: TRBV7-2; CDR3: ASSQATNEKLF
J: TRBJ2-7; V: TRBV7-8; CDR3: ASSPGQGVSYEQY
J: TRBJ2-2; V: TRBV9; CDR3: ASSVVGATGELF
J: TRBJ2-2; V: TRBV6-5; CDR3: GTSGRTGELF
J: TRBJ1-1; V: TRBV30; CDR3: AWALQADTEAF